The next 3 T cell receptor beta chains were all read from a single sample in a study of Ad26.COV2.S vaccination and SARS-CoV-2 variants. Treatment here: about 20 received Ad26.COV2.S at low or high dose, single or two shots; several received placebo; per-sample allocation not given. Day 63 after the first vaccine or placebo injection was the time point for sampling. The method was immunoSEQ multiplex PCR; TCRdb's version includes in-frame clones alone and lacks a portion of them. Of approximately 480,000 clones in the sample, around nine tenths were seen once. This specimen was peripheral blood, taken in a trial of Ad26.COV2.S vaccine versus placebo. The origin of the receptors is a person aged 18-65 years who received the Ad26.COV2.S COVID-19 vaccine or a placebo.

The chain joins TRBV5-4 to TRBJ2-2; tentatively, D is TRBD2 (6 bases). Trimming removed 5 bases from V and 6 bases from J, with 14 bases in between. There are 14 residues in the CDR3. Germline V gives CDR1 SGHNT, CDR2 YYREEE (reference sequence). CDR3 region: CASSRSGRAGELFF. The CDR3 nucleotides are TGTGCCAGCAGTCGTAGCGGTCGGGCCGGGGAGCTGTTTTTT.

This clone occurred a few times. This chain links TRBV4-3 with TRBJ2-1; 7 bases line up with TRBD1. V lost 1 base and J lost 0; bases outside the gene matches: 6. The CDR3 runs to 17 residues. Germline-derived CDR1 and CDR2 are LGHNA and YSLEER. The chain's CDR3 is CASSQGPRDSSYNEQFF. In DNA form, the CDR3 reads TGCGCCAGCAGCCAAGGCCCCCGGGACAGCTCCTACAATGAGCAGTTCTTC.

The V and J genes are TRBV21-1 and TRBJ2-5; the D call of TRBD2 is as the table states it, not checked on the DNA. TRBV21-1 is recorded as a pseudogene. This CDR3 has 14 amino acids. In DNA form, the CDR3 reads TGTGCCAGCAGCAAGGGCAGGGAGGAGGAGACCCAGTACTTC. Translation: CASSKGREEETQYF.